What follows describes a single T cell receptor beta chain. The target antigen is unknown. Template material for TCR beta VDJ and CDR3 profiling consisted of genomic DNA. In TCRdb, the reads were re-called with MiXCR into one record per CDR3 protein. The table lists tens of thousands of distinct CDR3 sequences, 76% of them singletons. These data originate in a study of CD8+CD57+ T cells in acquired aplastic anemia. The wider study: Sorted cells (CD4+ and CD8+) yielded DNA amounts that averaged about 3.1 ug. In CD4+ cells, healthy donors produced an average of around 9.9 million reads.

Study results and caveats: Patients shared around 30 CD8+ CDR3 sequences with controls. Patient and control CD8+ Simpson's diversity was not significantly different.

Unmatched junction bases numbered 5, after V lost 6 bases and J lost 1 base. The CDR3 totals 14 residues. Germline values: CDR1 SQVTM, CDR2 ANQGSEA. The sequenced material came from sorted CD4+, CD8+, or CD8+CD57+ T cells (not recorded which) from PBMCs. The clonotype was recovered from a human donor in good health, serving as a control. The chain recombines TRBV29-1 with TRBJ1-2; 10 bases are shared with TRBD1. CDR3 sequence: CSVAGTGDNYGYTF. The DNA of the CDR3 is TGCAGCGTGGCCGGGACAGGGGATAACTATGGCTACACCTTC.